These 16 T cell receptor beta chains were all obtained from the same sample, sequenced in a study of cytomegalovirus exposure and HLA in healthy donors. Primers for the PCR totalled 60 Vbeta and 13 Jbeta. Libraries were prepared by immunoSEQ multiplex PCR; TCRdb keeps only in-frame clonotypes and omits some of them. The profile shows approximately 150,000 clones, roughly 70% of them singletons. The specimen sequenced was PBMCs. The receptors were sampled from a woman aged 40 to 50 in good health and CMV-seronegative.

The chain recombines TRBV9 with TRBJ1-6; no firm D call. Trimming stripped 4 bases from V and 7 bases from J, with 12 bases between. The CDR3 loop spans 14 amino acids. From germline, CDR1 is SGDLS and CDR2 YYNGEE. CDR3 DNA sequence: TGTGCCAGCAGCCTCCGACAAGGAAATTCACCCCTCCACTTT. It specifies CASSLRQGNSPLHF.

This clone has just one count. This same CDR3 is encoded by further DNA sequences in the sample. The CDR3 protein is CAISGVAGNQPQHF. CDR3 bases: TGTGCCATCAGTGGCGTGGCAGGGAATCAGCCCCAGCATTTT. The V gene is TRBV10-3, the J gene TRBJ1-5; D is possibly TRBD1 (5 bases). Germline CDR1 reads ENHRY; CDR2 reads SYGVKD. The CDR3 has 14 amino acids. The V end lost 4 bases, the J end lost 4 bases, and 11 bases lay between the germline ends.

The CDR3 region is CASSVGGSVGPETQYF. CDR3 in DNA: TGTGCCAGCAGTGTGGGCGGGTCCGTCGGCCCAGAGACCCAGTACTTC. The genes are TRBV11-3 and TRBJ2-5, with D possibly matching TRBD2 (5 bases). This CDR3 is built from 16 residues. CDR1 and CDR2 from the germline V gene are SGHNT and YENEEA. Deletions cut 6 bases from V and 4 bases from J, with 21 bases between.

The chain uses TRBV6-1 and TRBJ2-7; 11 positions match TRBD2. The V and J ends lost 4 bases and 4 bases, in that order; junction bases with no gene match: 9. CDR3 length equals 16 residues. From germline, CDR1 is MNHNS and CDR2 SASEGT. DNA of the CDR3: TGTGCCAGCAGTGCCAAACTAGCGGGAGAAGGGTACGAGCAGTACTTC. It codes for CASSAKLAGEGYEQYF.

The CDR3 reads CASSIDGGWSSYEQYF. The CDR3 bases are TGTGCCAGTAGTATAGACGGCGGATGGAGCTCCTACGAGCAGTACTTC. This chain joins TRBV19 and TRBJ2-7; no definite D call. The V end was cut by 0 bases, the J end by 0 bases, with 12 bases between. Germline V lookup: CDR1 LNHDA, CDR2 SQIVND (reference sequence). CDR3 length: 16 residues.

The chain uses TRBV5-1 and TRBJ2-1; D gene uncertain. The V gene lost 8 bases and the J gene lost 0 bases, with 12 bases spanning the gap. CDR3 length: 14 residues. The germline V gene has CDR1 SGHRS and CDR2 YFSETQ. CDR3 region: CASTKELSYNEQFF. The DNA of the CDR3 is TGCGCCAGTACCAAGGAGCTCTCCTACAATGAGCAGTTCTTC.

The V and J genes are TRBV19 and TRBJ1-1, with 10 bases fitting TRBD1. The V and J ends lost 6 bases and 5 bases, in that order; junction bases with no gene match: 6. Germline CDR1 is LNHDA and CDR2 is SQIVND (reference sequence). This CDR3 is built from 14 residues. In DNA, the CDR3 is TGTGCCAGTAGGGGGACAGGGGATAGGACTGAAGCTTTCTTT. Its protein product is CASRGTGDRTEAFF.

This chain connects TRBV10-1 to TRBJ2-7, with TRBD1 identical over 8 bases. This CDR3 comprises 16 residues. V lost 0 bases and J lost 2; bases outside the gene matches: 6. The germline V gene encodes CDR1 WNHNN and CDR2 SYGVQD (reference sequence). Here the CDR3 DNA reads TGCGCCAGCAGTGAGTCCGCAGGGACAGGCCCCTACGAGCAGTACTTC. It translates to CASSESAGTGPYEQYF.

V usage is TRBV5-1 and J usage is TRBJ2-3; 9 positions match TRBD2. The CDR3 loop spans 16 amino acids. The ends lost 4 bases at V and 0 bases at J; junction bases unmatched: 6. In germline, CDR1 is SGHRS, CDR2 YFSETQ. The CDR3 DNA is TGCGCCAGCAGCGCAGGGGCGGGGGGGAGCACAGATACGCAGTATTTT. This sequence encodes CASSAGAGGSTDTQYF.

V gene TRBV18 combines with J gene TRBJ1-5, with TRBD1 as a possible D gene (5 bases). CDR3 length equals 14 residues. Between the trimmed V and J ends, which lost 6 bases and 4 bases, there was a span of 13 bases. The germline gives CDR1 KGHSH, CDR2 LQKENI. CDR3 residues: CASSHQQGNQPQHF. The DNA of the CDR3 is TGTGCCAGCTCGCACCAGCAGGGTAATCAGCCCCAGCATTTT. The full variable domain, completed using reference TRBV18 and TRBJ1-5, is NAGVMQNPRHLVRRRGQEARLRCSPMKGHSHVYWYRQLPEEGLKFMVYLQKENIIDESGMPKERFSAEFPKEGPSILRIQQVVRGDSAAYFCASSHQQGNQPQHFGDGTRLSIL.

The rearrangement uses TRBV28 and TRBJ2-1, with D uncertain. The germline V gene encodes CDR1 MDHEN and CDR2 SYDVKM. V was shortened by 0 bases and J by 0 bases, with 9 bases between the two germline ends. The CDR3 sequence is 16 residues long. CDR3 sequence (DNA): TGTGCCAGCAGTTTATGGCCTCGGAGCTCCTACAATGAGCAGTTCTTC. This encodes CASSLWPRSSYNEQFF.

Here the CDR3 DNA reads TGTGCCAGCAGTCGAGCGGGCTCCACCGGGGAGCTGTTTTTT. As protein: CASSRAGSTGELFF. The chain carries TRBV11-3 and TRBJ2-2, with D perhaps TRBD2 (6 bases). The CDR3 is 14 amino acids. The V end lost 6 bases, the J end lost 4 bases, and 12 bases lay between the germline ends. Germline-derived CDR1 and CDR2 are SGHNT and YENEEA.

The chain is built from TRBV6-1 and TRBJ1-5; D unresolved. Germline V gives CDR1 MNHNS, CDR2 SASEGT. Trimming stripped 4 bases from V and 3 bases from J, with 7 bases between. The CDR3 loop spans 13 amino acids. The CDR3 sequence: CASSGQFNQPQHF. CDR3 coding DNA: TGTGCCAGCAGTGGTCAGTTCAATCAGCCCCAGCATTTT.

In this sample, this clone is medium-sized. The J gene is TRBJ1-3, the V gene TRBV5-6, with D tentatively TRBD1 (6 bases). The CDR3 runs 16 residues. The germline V and J ends were trimmed by 3 bases and 2 bases, with 15 bases remaining between them. Per the germline V gene, CDR1 is SGHDT and CDR2 is YYEEEE. In DNA, the CDR3 is TGTGCCAGCAGCTCGACCTCCGACAGGACTGGAAACACCATATATTTT. Its translation: CASSSTSDRTGNTIYF.

The CDR3 nucleotides are TGTGCCTGGAGTCAAGGGGGCTCTGGGGCCAACGTCCTGACTTTC. Residues: CAWSQGGSGANVLTF. The chain is built from TRBV30 and TRBJ2-6; possibly TRBD1 for D (6 bases). The germline V gene encodes CDR1 GTSNPN and CDR2 SVGIG (reference sequence). This CDR3 is 15 amino acids long. Trimming took off 2 bases at V and 0 bases at J, with 8 bases between the two ends.

The chain recombines TRBV28 with TRBJ1-1, with 7 bases aligning to TRBD1. The J segment lost 4 bases and the V segment lost 5 bases, leaving 10 bases of the junction unmatched. CDR1 is MDHEN and CDR2 is SYDVKM in the germline V gene. This CDR3 comprises 15 residues. In DNA, the CDR3 is TGTGCCAGCAGTCTCGCCGAGACAGGGCTCACTGAAGCTTTCTTT. Protein product: CASSLAETGLTEAFF.